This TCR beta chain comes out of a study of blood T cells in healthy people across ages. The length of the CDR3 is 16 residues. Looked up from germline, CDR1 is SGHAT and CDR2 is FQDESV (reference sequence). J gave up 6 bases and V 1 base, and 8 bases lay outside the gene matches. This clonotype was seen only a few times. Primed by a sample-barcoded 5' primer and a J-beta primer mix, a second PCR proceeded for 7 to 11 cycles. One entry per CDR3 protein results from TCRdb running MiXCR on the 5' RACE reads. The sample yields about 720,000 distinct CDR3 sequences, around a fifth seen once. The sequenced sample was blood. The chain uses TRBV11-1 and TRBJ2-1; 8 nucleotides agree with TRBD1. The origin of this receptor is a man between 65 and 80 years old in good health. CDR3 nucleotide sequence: TGTGCCAGCAGCTTAGATGGACAGGGTTTTGGCAATGAGCAGTTCTTC. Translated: CASSLDGQGFGNEQFF.